The 6 T cell receptor beta chains presented below share a single source sample, sequenced in a study of blood T cell repertoires in COVID-19. Profiled with immunoSEQ multiplex PCR; TCRdb holds only in-frame clones, not every one. The table includes 18,000 or so clones, about 88% detected once. Sequencing input: peripheral blood. The receptors here all came from a man in his 60s with active COVID-19.

J is TRBJ2-5 and V is TRBV5-6; 15 bases line up with TRBD2. V was pared by 4 bases and J by 5 bases, with 9 bases of the junction left unmatched. Germline V gene sequence: CDR1 SGHDT, CDR2 YYEEEE. CDR3 length: 17 residues. CDR3 in DNA: TGTGCCAGCAGCCCAGGACTAGCGGGAGGGCCAGGGGAGACCCAGTACTTC. Protein sequence: CASSPGLAGGPGETQYF. The variable domain in full, completed from reference TRBV5-6 and TRBJ2-5, reads DAGVTQSPTHLIKTRGQQVTLRCSPKSGHDTVSWYQQALGQGPQFIFQYYEEEERQRGNFPDRFSGHQFPNYSSELNVNALLLGDSALYLCASSPGLAGGPGETQYFGPGTRLLVL.

The chain carries TRBV7-8 and TRBJ2-5; 9 nucleotides agree with TRBD1. CDR1 is SGHVS, CDR2 FQNEAQ, per germline. J was trimmed by 5 bases and V by 6 bases; bases with no gene match: 4. This CDR3 is 13 amino acids long. CDR3 in DNA: TGTGCCAGCAGGGACAGGGGACGGGAGACCCAGTACTTC. It translates to CASRDRGRETQYF. Variable domain in full (rest from reference TRBV7-8 and TRBJ2-5): GAGVSQSPRYKVAKRGQDVALRCDPISGHVSLFWYQQALGQGPEFLTYFQNEAQLDKSGLPSDRFFAERPEGSVSTLKIQRTQQEDSAVYLCASRDRGRETQYFGPGTRLLVL.

This sequence joins TRBV5-1 and TRBJ2-5, with D possibly being TRBD2 (6 bases). V lost 0 bases and J 2 bases, leaving 11 bases between the germline ends. The CDR3 extends over 15 amino acids. Per the germline V gene, CDR1 is SGHRS and CDR2 is YFSETQ. DNA for the CDR3: TGCGCCAGCAGCTTGGGCGGGACTGTACAAGAGACCCAGTACTTC. Its translation is CASSLGGTVQETQYF.

This clone was counted once. The rearrangement uses TRBV6-4 and TRBJ2-1, with 9 bases identical to TRBD2. The CDR3 consists of 15 residues. Germline CDR1 MRHNA, CDR2 SNTAGT. Trimming took 5 bases from V and 6 from J; bases not matched to a gene: 8. This CDR3 reads CASSSGTSLGNEQFF. The DNA of the CDR3 is TGTGCCAGCAGTAGCGGGACTAGCCTAGGCAATGAGCAGTTCTTC.

This chain uses TRBV3-1 (or the pseudogene TRBV3-2) with TRBJ2-3, with TRBD2 matching 9 bases. The CDR3 loop spans 14 amino acids. Germline assignment: CDR1 LGHDT and CDR2 YNNKEL (reference sequence). The trim removed 10 bases at V and 4 bases at J, leaving 9 bases unmatched. In DNA, the CDR3 is TGTGCCACCGCTGGGCGGGGGGGCCCAGATACGCAGTATTTT. This gives the protein CATAGRGGPDTQYF.

The rearrangement links TRBV28 to TRBJ2-5; 7 bases map to TRBD1. The CDR3 is 15 amino acids. Germline assignment: CDR1 MDHEN and CDR2 SYDVKM. V was clipped by 5 bases and J by 4 bases; unmatched bases: 10. CDR3 DNA: TGTGCCAGCAGTCCCGACAGGGCCGTTATAGAGACCCAGTACTTC. It is translated as CASSPDRAVIETQYF.